This T cell receptor (beta chain) is from a study of CD8 T cells in ankylosing spondylitis. Construction of TCR beta libraries was performed using quantitative 5'-RACE with molecular barcodes. Each CDR3 protein is one row after TCRdb ran MiXCR on the 5' RACE reads. The sample holds over 700,000 distinct CDR3 sequences; under 20% are singletons and the top ten take under 20%. This clonotype was recorded a few times. The antigen is unknown. Study-wide findings and caveats: The disease-linked clones had a CD8+ phenotype and low blood frequencies. One TCR beta motif, made up of roughly 8 highly homologous variants, appeared characteristic of ankylosing spondylitis blood. Certain motif variants had earlier been reported in reactive arthritis synovial fluid and blood. It was reported that disease-linked clones were significantly enriched in matched ankylosing spondylitis synovial fluid.

The CDR3 is made up of 14 amino acids. The germline V and J ends were trimmed by 6 bases and 1 base, with 10 bases remaining between them. Germline V CDR1 and CDR2: SNHLY, FYNNEI. This chain links TRBV2 with TRBJ1-3; possibly TRBD1 for D (6 bases). Sample: blood, either unsorted or a sorted T cell fraction (not recorded which). This TCR was sampled from a male donor with ankylosing spondylitis. As DNA, the CDR3 is TGTGCCAGCAGCGACAGGAGGTCTGGAAACACCATATATTTT. Amino acids: CASSDRRSGNTIYF. The variable domain in full, with the rest retrieved from reference TRBV2 and TRBJ1-3, is EPEVTQTPSHQVTQMGQEVILRCVPISNHLYFYWYRQILGQKVEFLVSFYNNEISEKSEIFDDQFSVERPDGSNFTLKIRSTKLEDSAMYFCASSDRRSGNTIYFGEGSWLTVV.